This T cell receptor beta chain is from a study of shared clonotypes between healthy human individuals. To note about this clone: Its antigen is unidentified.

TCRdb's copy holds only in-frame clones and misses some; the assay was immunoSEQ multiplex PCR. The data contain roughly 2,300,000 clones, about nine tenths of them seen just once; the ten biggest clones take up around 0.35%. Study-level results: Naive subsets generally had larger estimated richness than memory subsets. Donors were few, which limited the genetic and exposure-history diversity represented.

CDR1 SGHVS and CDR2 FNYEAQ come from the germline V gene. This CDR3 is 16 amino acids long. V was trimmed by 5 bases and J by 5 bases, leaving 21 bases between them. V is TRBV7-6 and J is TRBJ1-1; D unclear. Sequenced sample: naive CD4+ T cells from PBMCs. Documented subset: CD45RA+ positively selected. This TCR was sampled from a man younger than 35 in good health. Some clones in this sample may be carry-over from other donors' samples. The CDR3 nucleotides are TGTGCCAGCAGCACCTGGCTCGGTCCCGGGAAGACTGAAGCTTTCTTT. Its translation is CASSTWLGPGKTEAFF.